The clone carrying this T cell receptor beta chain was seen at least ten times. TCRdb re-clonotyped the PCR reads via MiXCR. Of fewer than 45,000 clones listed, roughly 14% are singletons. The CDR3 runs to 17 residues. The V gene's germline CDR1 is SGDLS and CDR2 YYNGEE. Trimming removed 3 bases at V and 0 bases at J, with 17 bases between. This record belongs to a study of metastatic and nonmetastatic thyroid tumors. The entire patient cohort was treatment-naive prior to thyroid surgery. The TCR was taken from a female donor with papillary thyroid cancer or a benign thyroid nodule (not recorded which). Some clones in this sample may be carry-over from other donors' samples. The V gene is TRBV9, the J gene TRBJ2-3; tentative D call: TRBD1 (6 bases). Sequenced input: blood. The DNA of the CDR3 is TGTGCCAGCAGCGAAGAGACAGGAAGAACTAGCACAGATACGCAGTATTTT. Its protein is CASSEETGRTSTDTQYF.